This T cell receptor (beta chain) stems from a study of CD8+ T cells in alopecia areata. The treatment is: oral pan-JAK inhibitor, 5-10 mg twice daily. CDR3 length equals 12 residues. The germline V gene encodes CDR1 SQVTM and CDR2 ANQGSEA. This clone appeared a few times. The target antigen is unknown. Findings and limits, study-wide: Resident alphabeta T cells of normal skin are also sequenced in scalp samples. Scalp clonality and expanded CD8+ clones among the top 100 fell significantly with tofacitinib.

Once RNA had been extracted, it was reverse transcribed into cDNA to act as the sequencing template. Measured with immunoSEQ multiplex PCR; TCRdb has only the in-frame clones, and not every one. Altogether roughly 210,000 clones are present, roughly two fifths being singletons, with the ten largest covering over 2.5%. The input for sequencing was CD4+ T cells sorted from blood, taken at roughly week 38, from a patient treated with tofacitinib. The rearrangement links TRBV29-1 to TRBJ2-5, with D possibly TRBD2 on 6 matching bases. The receptor was derived from a human donor with alopecia areata. The CDR3 sequence: CILGGPQETQYF. The CDR3 bases are TGCATCTTGGGAGGCCCCCAAGAGACCCAGTACTTC.